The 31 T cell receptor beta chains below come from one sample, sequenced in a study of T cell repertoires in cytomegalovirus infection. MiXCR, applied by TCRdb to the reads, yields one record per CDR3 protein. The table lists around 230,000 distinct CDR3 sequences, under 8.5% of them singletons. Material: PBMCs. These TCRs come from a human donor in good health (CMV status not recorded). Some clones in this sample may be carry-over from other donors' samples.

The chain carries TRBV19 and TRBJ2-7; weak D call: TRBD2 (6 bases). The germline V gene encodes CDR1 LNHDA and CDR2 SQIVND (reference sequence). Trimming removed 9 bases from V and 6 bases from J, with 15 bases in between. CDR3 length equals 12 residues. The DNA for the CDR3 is TGTGCCAGCAAGGGACTGACGTCCGAGCAGTACTTC. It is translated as CASKGLTSEQYF.

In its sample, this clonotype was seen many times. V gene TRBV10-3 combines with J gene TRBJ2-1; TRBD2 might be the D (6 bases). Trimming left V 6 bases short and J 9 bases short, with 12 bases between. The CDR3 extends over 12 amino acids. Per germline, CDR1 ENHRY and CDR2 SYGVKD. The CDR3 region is CAISPGGVEQFF. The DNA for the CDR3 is TGTGCCATCAGCCCCGGGGGAGTTGAGCAGTTCTTC.

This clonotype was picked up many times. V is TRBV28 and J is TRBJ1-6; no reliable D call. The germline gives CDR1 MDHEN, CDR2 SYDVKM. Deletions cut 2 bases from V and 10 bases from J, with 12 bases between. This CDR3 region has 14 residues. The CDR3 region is CASSLGVGRSPLHF. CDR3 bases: TGTGCCAGCAGTTTAGGGGTCGGGCGATCACCCCTCCACTTT.

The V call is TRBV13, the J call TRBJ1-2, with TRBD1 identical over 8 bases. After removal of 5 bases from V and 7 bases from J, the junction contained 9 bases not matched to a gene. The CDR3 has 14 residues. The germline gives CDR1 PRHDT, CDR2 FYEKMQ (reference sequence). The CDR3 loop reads CASSVWDRLGGYTF. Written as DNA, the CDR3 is TGTGCCAGCAGCGTCTGGGACAGGCTCGGTGGCTACACCTTC.

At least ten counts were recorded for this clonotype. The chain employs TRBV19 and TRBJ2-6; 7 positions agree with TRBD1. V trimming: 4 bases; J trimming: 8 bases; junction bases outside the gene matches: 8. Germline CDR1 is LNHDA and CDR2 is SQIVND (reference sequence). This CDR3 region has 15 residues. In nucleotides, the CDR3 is TGTGCCAGTAGTAGGATACAGGGGACGACCAACGTCCTGACTTTC. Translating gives CASSRIQGTTNVLTF.

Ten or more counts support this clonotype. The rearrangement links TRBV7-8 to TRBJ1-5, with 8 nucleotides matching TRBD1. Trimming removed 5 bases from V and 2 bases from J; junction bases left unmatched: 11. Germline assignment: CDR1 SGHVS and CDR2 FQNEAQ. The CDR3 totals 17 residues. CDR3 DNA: TGTGCCAGCAGCCCGCAGGGGGCAAATATGCGCAATCAGCCCCAGCATTTT. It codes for CASSPQGANMRNQPQHF.

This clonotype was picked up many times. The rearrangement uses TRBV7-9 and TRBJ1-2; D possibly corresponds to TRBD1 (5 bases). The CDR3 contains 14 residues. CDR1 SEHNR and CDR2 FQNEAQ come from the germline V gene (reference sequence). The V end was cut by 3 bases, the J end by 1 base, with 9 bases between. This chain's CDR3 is CASSFGGINYGYTF. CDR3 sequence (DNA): TGTGCCAGCAGCTTTGGGGGGATTAACTATGGCTACACCTTC.

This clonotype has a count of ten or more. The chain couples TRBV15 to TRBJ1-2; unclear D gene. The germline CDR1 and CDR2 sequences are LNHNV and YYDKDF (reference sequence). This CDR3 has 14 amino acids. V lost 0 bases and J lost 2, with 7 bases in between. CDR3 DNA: TGTGCCACCAGCAGAGAATTGGGGAACTATGGCTACACCTTC. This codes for CATSRELGNYGYTF.

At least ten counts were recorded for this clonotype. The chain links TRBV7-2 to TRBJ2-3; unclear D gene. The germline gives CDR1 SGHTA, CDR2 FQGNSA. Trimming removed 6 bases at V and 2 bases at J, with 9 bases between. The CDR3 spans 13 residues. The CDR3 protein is CASRKALTDTQYF. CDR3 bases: TGTGCCAGCAGGAAGGCGCTCACAGATACGCAGTATTTT.

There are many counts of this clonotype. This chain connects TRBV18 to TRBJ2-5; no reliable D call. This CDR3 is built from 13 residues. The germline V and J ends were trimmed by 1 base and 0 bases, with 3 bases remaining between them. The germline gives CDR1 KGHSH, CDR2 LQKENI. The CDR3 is CASSPLDQETQYF. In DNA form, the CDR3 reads TGTGCCAGCTCACCACTGGACCAAGAGACCCAGTACTTC.

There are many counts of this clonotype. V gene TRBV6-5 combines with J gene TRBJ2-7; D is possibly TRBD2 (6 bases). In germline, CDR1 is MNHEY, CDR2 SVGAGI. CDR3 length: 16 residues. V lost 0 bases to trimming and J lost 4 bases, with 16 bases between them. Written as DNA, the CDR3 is TGTGCCAGCAGTTACTCGGGTCCCCCGGGGGAGTACGAGCAGTACTTC. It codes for CASSYSGPPGEYEQYF.

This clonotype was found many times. The CDR3 spells CSAREAGQGAYNSPLHF. CDR3 coding DNA: TGCAGTGCTAGAGAGGCAGGGCAGGGAGCTTACAATTCACCCCTCCACTTT. This chain joins TRBV20-1 and TRBJ1-6, with D perhaps TRBD1 (5 bases). V was clipped by 0 bases and J by 7 bases, with 19 bases between them. CDR3 length equals 17 residues. CDR1 and CDR2 from the germline V gene are DFQATT and SNEGSKA (reference sequence).

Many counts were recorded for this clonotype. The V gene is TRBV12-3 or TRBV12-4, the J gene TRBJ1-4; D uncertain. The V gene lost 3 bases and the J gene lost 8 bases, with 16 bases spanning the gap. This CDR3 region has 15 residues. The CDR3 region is CASSFLGLSTEKLFF. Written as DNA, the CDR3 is TGTGCCAGCAGTTTTTTGGGTCTCTCGACAGAAAAACTGTTTTTT.

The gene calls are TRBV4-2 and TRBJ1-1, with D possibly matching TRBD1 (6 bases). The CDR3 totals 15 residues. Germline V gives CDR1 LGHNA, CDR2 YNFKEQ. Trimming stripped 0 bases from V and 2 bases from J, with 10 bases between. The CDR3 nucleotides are TGTGCCAGCAGCCAAGATCCAGGGGCAAACACTGAAGCTTTCTTT. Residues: CASSQDPGANTEAFF.

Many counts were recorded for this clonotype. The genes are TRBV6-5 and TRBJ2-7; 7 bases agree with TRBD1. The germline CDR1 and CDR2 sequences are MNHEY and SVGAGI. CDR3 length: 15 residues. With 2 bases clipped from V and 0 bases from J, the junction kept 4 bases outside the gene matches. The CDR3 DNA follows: TGTGCCAGCAGTTACGGGACAGTGGGCTCCTACGAGCAGTACTTC. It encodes CASSYGTVGSYEQYF.

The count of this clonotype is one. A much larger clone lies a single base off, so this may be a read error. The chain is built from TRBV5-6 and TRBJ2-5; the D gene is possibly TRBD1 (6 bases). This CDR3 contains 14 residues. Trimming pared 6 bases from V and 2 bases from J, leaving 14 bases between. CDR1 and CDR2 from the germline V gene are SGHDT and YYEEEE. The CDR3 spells CASNFLTGQETQYF. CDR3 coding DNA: TGTGCCAGCAACTTCCTAACAGGGCAAGAGACCCAGTACTTC.

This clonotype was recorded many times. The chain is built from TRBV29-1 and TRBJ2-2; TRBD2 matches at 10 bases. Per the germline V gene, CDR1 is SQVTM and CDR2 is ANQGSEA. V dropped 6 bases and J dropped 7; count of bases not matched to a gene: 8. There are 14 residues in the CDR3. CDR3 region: CSVRLAGSSGELFF. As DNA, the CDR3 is TGCAGCGTCCGACTAGCGGGCTCCAGCGGGGAGCTGTTTTTT.

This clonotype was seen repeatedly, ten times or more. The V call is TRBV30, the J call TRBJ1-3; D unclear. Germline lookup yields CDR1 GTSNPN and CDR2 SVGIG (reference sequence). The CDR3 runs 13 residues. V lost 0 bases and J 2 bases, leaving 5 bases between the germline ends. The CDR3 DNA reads TGTGCCTGGAGTGTCCTCCCTGGAAACACCATATATTTT. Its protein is CAWSVLPGNTIYF.

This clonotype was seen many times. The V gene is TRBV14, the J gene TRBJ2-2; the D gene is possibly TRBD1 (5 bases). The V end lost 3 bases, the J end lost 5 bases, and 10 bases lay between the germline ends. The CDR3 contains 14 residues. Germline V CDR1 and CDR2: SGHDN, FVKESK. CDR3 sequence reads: CASSHLRETGELFF. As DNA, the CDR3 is TGTGCCAGCAGCCACCTCAGGGAAACCGGGGAGCTGTTTTTT.

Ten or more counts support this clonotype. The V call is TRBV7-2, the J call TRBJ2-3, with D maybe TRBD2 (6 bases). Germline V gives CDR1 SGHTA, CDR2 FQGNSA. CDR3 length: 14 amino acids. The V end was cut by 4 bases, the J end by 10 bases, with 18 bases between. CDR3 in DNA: TGTGCCAGCAGCTGGGACTGGAAGGGGTCGGCGCAGTATTTT. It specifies CASSWDWKGSAQYF.

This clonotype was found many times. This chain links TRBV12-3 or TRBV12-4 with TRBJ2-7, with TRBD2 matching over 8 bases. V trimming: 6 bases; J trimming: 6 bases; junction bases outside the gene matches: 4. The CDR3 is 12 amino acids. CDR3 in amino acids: CASSRGGLEQYF. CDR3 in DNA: TGTGCCAGCAGCCGGGGGGGCCTCGAGCAGTACTTC.

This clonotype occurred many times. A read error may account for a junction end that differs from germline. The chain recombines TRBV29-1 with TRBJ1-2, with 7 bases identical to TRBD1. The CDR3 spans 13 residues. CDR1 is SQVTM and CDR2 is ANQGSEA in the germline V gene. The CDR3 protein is CSVENPNRDSGAF. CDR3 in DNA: TGCAGCGTTGAAAATCCAAATAGGGACAGCGGTGCCTTC. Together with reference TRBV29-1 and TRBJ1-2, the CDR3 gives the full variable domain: SAVISQKPSRDICQRGTSLTIQCQVDSQVTMMFWYRQQPGQSLTLIATANQGSEATYESGFVIDKFPISRPNLTFSTLTVSNMSPEDSSIYLCSVENPNRDSGAFGSGTRLTVV.

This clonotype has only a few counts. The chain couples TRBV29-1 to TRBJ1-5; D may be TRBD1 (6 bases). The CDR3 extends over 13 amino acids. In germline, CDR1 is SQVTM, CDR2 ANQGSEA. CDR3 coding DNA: TGCAGTACGCGGGGGGCTTGGAATCAGCCCCAGCATTTT. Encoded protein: CSTRGAWNQPQHF.

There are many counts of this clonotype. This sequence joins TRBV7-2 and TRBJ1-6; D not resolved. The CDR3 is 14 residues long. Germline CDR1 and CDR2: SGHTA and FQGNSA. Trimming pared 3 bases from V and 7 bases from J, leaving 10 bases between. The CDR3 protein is CASSFSDRNSPLHF. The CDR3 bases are TGTGCCAGCAGCTTCTCGGACCGAAATTCACCCCTCCACTTT.

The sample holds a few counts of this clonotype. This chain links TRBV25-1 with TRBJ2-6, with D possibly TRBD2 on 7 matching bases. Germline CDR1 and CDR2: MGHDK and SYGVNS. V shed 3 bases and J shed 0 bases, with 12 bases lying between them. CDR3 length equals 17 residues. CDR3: CASSESGGLSGANVLTF. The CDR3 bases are TGTGCCAGCAGTGAGTCGGGGGGCCTCTCTGGGGCCAACGTCCTGACTTTC.

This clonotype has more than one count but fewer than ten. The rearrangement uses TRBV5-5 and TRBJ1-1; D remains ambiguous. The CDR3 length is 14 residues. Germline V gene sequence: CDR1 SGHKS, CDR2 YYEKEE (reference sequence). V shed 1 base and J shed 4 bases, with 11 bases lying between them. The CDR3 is CASSLQPFSTEAFF. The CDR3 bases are TGTGCCAGCAGCTTGCAGCCCTTCTCCACTGAAGCTTTCTTT.

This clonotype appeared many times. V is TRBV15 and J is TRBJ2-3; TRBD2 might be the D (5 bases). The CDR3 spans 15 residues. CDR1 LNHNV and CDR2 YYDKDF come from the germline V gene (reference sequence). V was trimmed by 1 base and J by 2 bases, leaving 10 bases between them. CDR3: CATSRALAATDTQYF. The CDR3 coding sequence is TGTGCCACCAGCAGAGCGCTAGCAGCCACAGATACGCAGTATTTT.

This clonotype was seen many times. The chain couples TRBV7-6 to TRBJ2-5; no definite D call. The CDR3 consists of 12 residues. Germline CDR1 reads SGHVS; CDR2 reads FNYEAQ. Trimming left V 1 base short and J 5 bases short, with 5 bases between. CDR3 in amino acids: CASSLEWETQYF. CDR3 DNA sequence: TGTGCCAGCAGCTTAGAGTGGGAGACCCAGTACTTC.

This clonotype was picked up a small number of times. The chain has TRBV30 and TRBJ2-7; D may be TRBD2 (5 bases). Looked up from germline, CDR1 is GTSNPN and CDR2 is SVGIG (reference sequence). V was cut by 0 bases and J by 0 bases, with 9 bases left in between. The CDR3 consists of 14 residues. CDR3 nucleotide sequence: TGTGCCTGGAGTGTTGGAGGAAGCTCCTACGAGCAGTACTTC. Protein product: CAWSVGGSSYEQYF.

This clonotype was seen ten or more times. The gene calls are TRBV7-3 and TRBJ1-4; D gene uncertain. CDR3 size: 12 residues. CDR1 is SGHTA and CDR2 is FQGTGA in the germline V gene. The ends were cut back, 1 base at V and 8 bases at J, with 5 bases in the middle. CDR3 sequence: CASSLISEKLFF. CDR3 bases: TGTGCCAGCAGCTTAATAAGCGAAAAACTGTTTTTT.

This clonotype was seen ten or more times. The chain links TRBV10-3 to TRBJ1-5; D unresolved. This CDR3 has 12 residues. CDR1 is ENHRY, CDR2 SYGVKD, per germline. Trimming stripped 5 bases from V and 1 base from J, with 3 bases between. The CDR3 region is CAISSSNQPQHF. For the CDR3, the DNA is TGTGCCATCAGTTCCAGCAATCAGCCCCAGCATTTT.